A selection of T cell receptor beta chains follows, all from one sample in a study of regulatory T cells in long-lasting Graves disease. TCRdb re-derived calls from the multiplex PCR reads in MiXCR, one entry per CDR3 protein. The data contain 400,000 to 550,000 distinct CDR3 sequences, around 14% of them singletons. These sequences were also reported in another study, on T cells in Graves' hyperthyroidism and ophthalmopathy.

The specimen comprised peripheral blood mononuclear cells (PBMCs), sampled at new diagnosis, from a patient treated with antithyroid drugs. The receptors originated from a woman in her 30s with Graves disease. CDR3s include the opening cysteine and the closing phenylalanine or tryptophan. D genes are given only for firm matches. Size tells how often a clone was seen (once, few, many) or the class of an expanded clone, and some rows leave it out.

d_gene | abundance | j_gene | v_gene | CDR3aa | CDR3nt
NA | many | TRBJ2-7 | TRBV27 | CASSLHGLTSRSYEQYF | TGTGCCAGCAGTTTACACGGTCTTACCAGTAGGTCCTACGAGCAGTACTTC
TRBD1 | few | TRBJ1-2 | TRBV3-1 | CASSPSGTDYGYTF | TGTGCCAGCAGCCCCTCCGGGACAGATTATGGCTACACCTTC
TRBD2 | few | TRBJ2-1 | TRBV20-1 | CSASASGRATPNEQFF | TGCAGTGCTAGTGCTAGCGGGAGGGCTACCCCCAATGAGCAGTTCTTC
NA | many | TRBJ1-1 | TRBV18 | CASSPFAQLNTEAFF | TGTGCCAGCTCACCATTTGCACAGCTAAACACTGAAGCTTTCTTT
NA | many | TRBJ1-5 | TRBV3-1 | CASSRVRDSNQPQHF | TGCGCCAGCAGCCGCGTCCGGGACAGCAATCAGCCCCAGCATTTT
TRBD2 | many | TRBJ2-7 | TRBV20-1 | CSAHSGRALYEQYF | TGCAGTGCCCACAGCGGGAGGGCCCTCTACGAGCAGTACTTC
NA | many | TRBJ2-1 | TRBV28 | CASSPLYNEQFF | TGTGCCAGCAGCCCACTCTACAATGAGCAGTTCTTC
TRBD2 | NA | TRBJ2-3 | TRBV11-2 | CASSVVPGLVGSTDTQYF | TGTGCCAGCAGCGTAGTCCCGGGACTAGTGGGGTCCACAGATACGCAGTATTTT
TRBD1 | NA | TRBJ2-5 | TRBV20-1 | CSARGQGKETQYF | TGCAGTGCTAGGGGACAGGGGAAAGAGACCCAGTACTTC
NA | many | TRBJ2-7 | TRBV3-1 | CASSHSTGNEQYF | TGTGCCAGCAGCCATTCCACAGGGAACGAGCAGTACTTC
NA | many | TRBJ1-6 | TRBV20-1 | CSANSQGYNSPLHF | TGCAGTGCTAACTCACAGGGATATAATTCACCCCTCCACTTT
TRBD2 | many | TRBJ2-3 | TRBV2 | CASTWAGGPTDTQYF | TGTGCCAGCACTTGGGCGGGAGGGCCAACAGATACGCAGTATTTT
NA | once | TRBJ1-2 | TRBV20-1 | CSAIPGVPYGYTF | TGCAGTGCTATTCCGGGGGTCCCCTATGGCTACACCTTC
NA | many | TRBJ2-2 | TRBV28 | CASWSGYTGELFF | TGTGCCAGCTGGAGCGGTTACACCGGGGAGCTGTTTTTT
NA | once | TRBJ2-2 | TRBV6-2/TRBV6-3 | CASRGWESENTGELFF | TGTGCCAGCCGAGGTTGGGAGTCGGAGAACACCGGGGAGCTGTTTTTT
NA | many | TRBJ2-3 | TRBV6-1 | CASSRQDTDTQYF | TGTGCCAGCAGCAGACAGGACACAGATACGCAGTATTTT
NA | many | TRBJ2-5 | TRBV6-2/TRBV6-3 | CASSRTEQETQYF | TGTGCCAGCAGTCGGACTGAACAAGAGACCCAGTACTTC
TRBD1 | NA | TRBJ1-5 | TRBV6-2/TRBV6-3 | CASSSTGESNQPQHF | TGTGCCAGCAGCTCTACAGGGGAGAGCAATCAGCCCCAGCATTTT
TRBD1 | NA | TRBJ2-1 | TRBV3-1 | CASSQEGPGGTGSYNEQFF | TGTGCCAGCAGCCAAGAAGGGCCCGGCGGGACAGGGTCCTACAATGAGCAGTTCTTC
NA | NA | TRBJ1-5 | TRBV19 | CASRYLFGLQPQHF | TGTGCCAGTAGATATCTGTTTGGGCTTCAGCCCCAGCATTTT
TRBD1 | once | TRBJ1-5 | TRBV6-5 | CASSSGTGVLDQPQHF | TGTGCCAGCAGTTCCGGGACAGGGGTGTTAGATCAGCCCCAGCATTTT
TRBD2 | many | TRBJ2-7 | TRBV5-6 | CASSMGGYEQYF | TGTGCCAGCAGCATGGGGGGGTACGAGCAGTACTTC
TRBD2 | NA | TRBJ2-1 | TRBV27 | CASSLNSGSYNEQFF | TGTGCCAGCAGTTTAAATAGCGGGAGCTACAATGAGCAGTTCTTC
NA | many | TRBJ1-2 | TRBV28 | CASSRWETYGYTF | TGTGCCAGCAGCCGATGGGAGACCTATGGCTACACCTTC
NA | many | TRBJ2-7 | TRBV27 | CASSLRGENEQYF | TGTGCCAGCAGTTTAAGAGGGGAGAACGAGCAGTACTTC
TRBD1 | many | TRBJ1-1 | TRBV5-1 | CASKGQGGSGAFF | TGCGCCAGCAAGGGACAGGGGGGTTCGGGAGCTTTCTTT
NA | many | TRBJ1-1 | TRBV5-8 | CASSLDRQASFF | TGTGCCAGCAGCTTGGACAGGCAGGCATCTTTCTTT
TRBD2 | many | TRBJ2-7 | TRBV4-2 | CASSQGGLAGTTEQYF | TGTGCCAGCAGCCAAGGAGGATTAGCGGGGACCACCGAGCAGTACTTC
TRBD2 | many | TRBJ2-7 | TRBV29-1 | CSGGEGPSYEQYF | TGCAGCGGGGGGGAGGGTCCGTCCTACGAGCAGTACTTC
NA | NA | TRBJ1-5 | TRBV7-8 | CASSFLRGEPQHF | TGTGCCAGCAGCTTCCTTCGAGGAGAGCCCCAGCATTTT
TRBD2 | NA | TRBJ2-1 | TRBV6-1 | CASKNTGTSGFNEQFF | TGTGCCAGCAAAAACACCGGGACTAGCGGGTTTAATGAGCAGTTCTTC
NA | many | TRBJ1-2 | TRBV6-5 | CASSYGLGSNYGYTF | TGTGCCAGCAGTTACGGCCTAGGGAGTAACTATGGCTACACCTTC
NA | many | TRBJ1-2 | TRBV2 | CASSRALSNYGYTF | TGTGCCAGCAGTCGGGCACTATCTAACTATGGCTACACCTTC
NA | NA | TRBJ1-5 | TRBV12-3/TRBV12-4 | CATSFSNQPQHF | TGTGCCACCTCTTTCAGCAATCAGCCCCAGCATTTT
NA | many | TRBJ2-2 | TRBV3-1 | CASSQGLTGELFF | TGTGCCAGCAGCCAAGGTCTCACCGGGGAGCTGTTTTTT
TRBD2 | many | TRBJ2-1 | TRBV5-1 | CASSTGTSGIIKQFF | TGCGCCAGCAGCACGGGGACTAGCGGGATTATTAAGCAGTTCTTC
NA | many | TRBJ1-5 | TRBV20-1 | CSANQNGNQPQHF | TGCAGTGCCAATCAAAACGGCAATCAGCCCCAGCATTTT
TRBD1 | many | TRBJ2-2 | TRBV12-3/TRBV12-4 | CASSLRTGGRGELFF | TGTGCCAGCAGTTTAAGAACAGGGGGTCGCGGGGAGCTGTTTTTT
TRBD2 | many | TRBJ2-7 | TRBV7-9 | CASSLAGGLAVYEQYF | TGTGCCAGCAGCTTAGCGGGGGGACTAGCGGTCTACGAGCAGTACTTC
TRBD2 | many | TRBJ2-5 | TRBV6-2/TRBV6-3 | CASSYSSGRAQETQYF | TGTGCCAGCAGTTACTCTAGCGGGAGGGCCCAAGAGACCCAGTACTTC
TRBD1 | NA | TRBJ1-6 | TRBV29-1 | CSAGTDNSPLHF | TGCAGCGCCGGGACAGATAATTCACCCCTCCACTTT
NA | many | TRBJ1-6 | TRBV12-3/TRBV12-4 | CASSPGTADLKSPLHF | TGTGCCAGCAGTCCTGGGACGGCCGATTTGAAATCACCCCTCCACTTT
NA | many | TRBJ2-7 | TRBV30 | CAGNLGGRGESEQYF | TGTGCCGGAAACCTCGGTGGCAGGGGTGAAAGCGAGCAGTACTTC
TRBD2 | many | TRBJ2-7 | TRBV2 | CASSESPLDFRGVDEQYF | TGTGCCAGCAGTGAATCCCCACTGGACTTCCGGGGGGTGGACGAGCAGTACTTC
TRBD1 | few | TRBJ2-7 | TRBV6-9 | CASSYSSGGAYEQYF | TGTGCCAGCAGTTACTCTTCAGGGGGCGCTTACGAGCAGTACTTC
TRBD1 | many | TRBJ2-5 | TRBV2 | CASSEARTGRETQYF | TGTGCCAGCAGTGAGGCAAGGACAGGGCGAGAGACCCAGTACTTC
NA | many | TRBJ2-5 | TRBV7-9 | CASSLDWDRGDQETQYF | TGTGCCAGCAGCTTAGACTGGGACCGAGGGGACCAAGAGACCCAGTACTTC
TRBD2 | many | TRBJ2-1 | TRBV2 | CASTTLLVAGGPEQFF | TGTGCCAGCACCACATTGTTGGTAGCGGGAGGCCCCGAGCAGTTCTTC
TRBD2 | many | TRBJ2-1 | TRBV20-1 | CSASSLAGGSYNEQFF | TGCAGTGCTAGTTCTCTAGCGGGAGGCTCCTACAATGAGCAGTTCTTC
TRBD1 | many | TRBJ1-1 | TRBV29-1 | CSETSGGTEAFF | TGCAGCGAAACCTCAGGGGGCACTGAAGCTTTCTTT
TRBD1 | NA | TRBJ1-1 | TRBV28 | CACSLGQANTEAFF | TGTGCCTGCAGTTTAGGACAGGCGAACACTGAAGCTTTCTTT
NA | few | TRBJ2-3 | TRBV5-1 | CASSLDMFADTQYF | TGCGCCAGCAGCTTGGATATGTTTGCAGATACGCAGTATTTT
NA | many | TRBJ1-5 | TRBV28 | CASSFVLSEPQHF | TGTGCCAGCAGTTTCGTGCTTTCGGAGCCCCAGCATTTT
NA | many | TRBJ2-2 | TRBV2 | CASSDPRASGTGELFF | TGTGCCAGCAGTGACCCCCGAGCTTCGGGGACCGGGGAGCTGTTTTTT
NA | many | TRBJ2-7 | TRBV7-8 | CASSTGTDSYEQYF | TGTGCCAGCAGCACCGGGACGGACTCCTACGAGCAGTACTTC